The 29 T cell receptor beta chains given below trace back to one sample, sequenced in a study of beta chain features in type 1 diabetes. Whole-study results and caveats: Among patients with Type 1 diabetes, TCRB CDR3s were moderately but significantly shorter in every one of the four CD4+ subsets.

The entirety of the isolated RNA underwent reverse transcription, so expressed TCRB transcripts were sequenced. This table comes from immunoSEQ multiplex PCR, and its TCRdb copy is limited to in-frame clones, with some not included. The sample holds more than 100,000 clones, roughly 28% seen once. The antigens these receptors bind are not known. Specimen: central memory CD4+ T cells from blood. The receptors were gathered from a woman in her late teens or twenties with type 1 diabetes.

V usage is TRBV5-5 and J usage is TRBJ2-7; TRBD2 might be the D (6 bases). Germline loops: CDR1 SGHKS, CDR2 YYEKEE (reference sequence). V was pared by 4 bases and J by 0 bases, with 17 bases between. CDR3 length: 16 amino acids. The CDR3 DNA is TGTGCCAGCAGCCCCCTTCGGGAGTCGGGCTCCTACGAGCAGTACTTC. This translates into CASSPLRESGSYEQYF.

This clone was counted between two and nine times. The chain recombines TRBV5-1 with TRBJ1-1, with 8 bases aligning to TRBD1. Looked up from germline, CDR1 is SGHRS and CDR2 is YFSETQ. This CDR3 comprises 14 residues. V gave up 4 bases and J gave up 5 bases; unmatched junction bases: 7. CDR3 loop: CASSGQGRGTEAFF. CDR3 DNA sequence: TGCGCCAGCAGCGGACAGGGCCGAGGAACTGAAGCTTTCTTT.

The table lists this clone with a few counts. The V gene is TRBV7-9, the J gene TRBJ1-1; 7 nucleotides line up with TRBD1. V gave up 5 bases and J gave up 11 bases; unmatched junction bases: 14. The CDR3 is 14 amino acids. Germline loops: CDR1 SEHNR, CDR2 FQNEAQ (reference sequence). CDR3 sequence (DNA): TGTGCCAGCAGCCCTACCGGGACAGACCGAAGGGCTTTCTTT. Translation: CASSPTGTDRRAFF. The full variable domain, in which reference TRBV7-9 and TRBJ1-1 provide the parts outside the CDR3, is DTGVSQNPRHKITKRGQNVTFRCDPISEHNRLYWYRQTLGQGPEFLTYFQNEAQLEKSRLLSDRFSAERPKGSFSTLEIQRTEQGDSAMYLCASSPTGTDRRAFFGQGTRLTVV.

The chain is built from TRBV7-2 and TRBJ1-5; D might be TRBD1 (6 bases). The CDR3 has 15 residues. Germline V gene lookup returns CDR1 SGHTA and CDR2 FQGNSA. V lost 5 bases and J 4 bases, leaving 15 bases between the germline ends. The CDR3 spells CASSPAGTLNQPQHF. CDR3 sequence (DNA): TGTGCCAGCAGCCCCGCCGGGACACTTAATCAGCCCCAGCATTTT.

This clone appeared a few times. V and J are TRBV7-9 and TRBJ2-5; 9 bases align to TRBD2. Germline V CDR1 and CDR2: SEHNR, FQNEAQ (reference sequence). The CDR3 runs 13 residues. V dropped 4 bases and J dropped 4; count of bases not matched to a gene: 1. This chain's CDR3 is CASSSAGGETQYF. CDR3 coding DNA: TGTGCCAGCAGCTCAGCGGGAGGAGAGACCCAGTACTTC.

This clone was detected a few times. The V gene is TRBV5-6, the J gene TRBJ2-7; D gene uncertain. This CDR3 has 11 amino acids. The V and J ends lost 0 bases and 6 bases respectively, with 4 bases between them. The germline gives CDR1 SGHDT, CDR2 YYEEEE. This chain's CDR3 is CASSLASEQYF. In DNA, the CDR3 is TGTGCCAGCAGCTTGGCCAGCGAGCAGTACTTC.

The CDR3 here is CASSPQRQETQYF. The CDR3 coding sequence is TGTGCCAGCAGCCCGCAGCGGCAAGAGACCCAGTACTTC. This chain connects TRBV11-2 to TRBJ2-5; D perhaps matches TRBD2 (5 bases). Trimming left V 5 bases short and J 2 bases short, with 9 bases between. Germline V gene lookup returns CDR1 SGHAT and CDR2 FQNNGV. CDR3 length equals 13 residues.

This clone appeared a few times. This chain uses TRBV10-3 with TRBJ2-5; 7 nucleotides line up with TRBD1. The CDR3 contains 16 residues. CDR1 ENHRY and CDR2 SYGVKD come from the germline V gene. V gave up 2 bases and J gave up 5 bases; unmatched junction bases: 11. CDR3 sequence reads: CAISEPLTGAGETQYF. In DNA form, the CDR3 reads TGTGCCATCAGTGAGCCTTTAACAGGGGCAGGGGAGACCCAGTACTTC.

There are a few counts of this clone. The V call is TRBV6-4, the J call TRBJ2-1; D might be TRBD2 (5 bases). CDR1 and CDR2 from the germline V gene are MRHNA and SNTAGT. This CDR3 is built from 14 residues. Deletions cut 0 bases from V and 8 bases from J, with 11 bases between. CDR3 residues: CASSDSLGVDEQFF. CDR3 bases: TGTGCCAGCAGTGACTCCCTCGGGGTGGATGAGCAGTTCTTC.

This chain links TRBV7-9 with TRBJ2-7; D call uncertain. The germline CDR1 and CDR2 sequences are SEHNR and FQNEAQ (reference sequence). The CDR3 is made up of 11 amino acids. Trimming removed 7 bases from V and 4 bases from J, with 8 bases in between. CDR3 nucleotide sequence: TGTGCCAGCACCACCGGGTACGAGCAGTACTTC. This encodes CASTTGYEQYF.

This chain joins TRBV1 and TRBJ2-7; TRBD2 was called by the table and not checked on the DNA. TRBV1 is assigned pseudogene status. The CDR3 is made up of 15 amino acids. The CDR3 protein is CTSSHWSSGSYEQYV. CDR3 nucleotide sequence: TGCACCAGCAGCCATTGGAGTAGCGGGAGCTACGAGCAGTACGTC.

The chain couples TRBV6-6 to TRBJ2-2; 10 bases match TRBD1. Germline assignment: CDR1 MNHNY and CDR2 SVGAGI (reference sequence). J was trimmed by 5 bases and V by 5 bases; bases with no gene match: 8. This CDR3 spans 16 amino acids. CDR3 amino acids: CASSPSGQGGTGELFF. The DNA for the CDR3 is TGTGCCAGCAGTCCATCCGGACAGGGGGGGACCGGGGAGCTGTTTTTT.

The chain couples TRBV19 to TRBJ2-3; TRBD1 agrees at 9 bases. The CDR3 runs 14 residues. Per germline, CDR1 LNHDA and CDR2 SQIVND (reference sequence). The V and J ends lost 5 bases and 5 bases, in that order; junction bases with no gene match: 5. The CDR3 coding sequence is TGTGCCAGTAGTGAGGGACAGGGTGAAGATACGCAGTATTTT. Residues: CASSEGQGEDTQYF.

The V call is TRBV29-1, the J call TRBJ2-1; TRBD2 matches 11 bases. CDR1 is SQVTM, CDR2 ANQGSEA, per germline. The V segment lost 6 bases and the J segment 13 bases; nucleotides outside the gene matches: 14. The CDR3 contains 14 residues. CDR3 in DNA: TGCAGCGTCGCCCTTAATAGCGGGAGGGCCGAACAGTTCTTC. It encodes CSVALNSGRAEQFF.

This clone was seen a handful of times. J is TRBJ2-3 and V is TRBV28; D is unresolved. This CDR3 is built from 15 residues. Germline values: CDR1 MDHEN, CDR2 SYDVKM. V was cut by 5 bases and J by 6 bases, with 18 bases left in between. CDR3 DNA sequence: TGTGCCAGCAGTGATACCCACAGCCCCCGGGATACGCAGTATTTT. Amino acid sequence: CASSDTHSPRDTQYF.

Only a few counts were recorded for this clone. This sequence joins TRBV19 and TRBJ2-4; the D is unclear. Germline V lookup: CDR1 LNHDA, CDR2 SQIVND (reference sequence). The CDR3 has 15 residues. V lost 5 bases, J lost 0 bases, and 11 bases lay in between. CDR3 sequence: CASSDTSVAKNIQYF. The DNA of the CDR3 is TGTGCCAGTAGTGACACCTCGGTAGCCAAAAACATTCAGTACTTC.

This clone was detected a few times. The rearrangement links TRBV11-2 to TRBJ1-3, with 7 bases lining up with TRBD1. The CDR3 has 17 residues. Trimming took 4 bases from V and 2 from J; bases not matched to a gene: 11. Germline lookup yields CDR1 SGHAT and CDR2 FQNNGV. The CDR3 sequence: CASSSRGQGVAGNTIYF. DNA of the CDR3: TGTGCCAGCAGCTCTCGTGGCCAGGGGGTCGCTGGAAACACCATATATTTT. The full variable domain, with the rest looked up from reference TRBV11-2 and TRBJ1-3, is EAGVAQSPRYKIIEKRQSVAFWCNPISGHATLYWYQQILGQGPKLLIQFQNNGVVDDSQLPKDRFSAERLKGVDSTLKIQPAKLEDSAVYLCASSSRGQGVAGNTIYFGEGSWLTVV.

V gene TRBV6-5 combines with J gene TRBJ2-3, with D perhaps TRBD1 (6 bases). The CDR3 sequence is 16 residues long. Germline V gives CDR1 MNHEY, CDR2 SVGAGI. Trimming removed 4 bases from V and 2 bases from J, with 16 bases in between. CDR3 DNA sequence: TGTGCCAGCAGTTCCCTGGACAGCGGATTCACAGATACGCAGTATTTT. This translates into CASSSLDSGFTDTQYF.

A few counts support this clone. V gene TRBV25-1 combines with J gene TRBJ2-1; 7 bases line up with TRBD1. Germline-derived CDR1 and CDR2 are MGHDK and SYGVNS. J lost 8 bases, V lost 2 bases, and 9 bases had no gene match. The CDR3 consists of 15 residues. This chain's CDR3 is CASSEPQGNGHEQFF. In nucleotides, the CDR3 is TGTGCCAGCAGTGAACCACAGGGGAATGGTCATGAGCAGTTCTTC.

V and J are TRBV7-2 and TRBJ1-2; D remains unclear. CDR3 length equals 11 residues. Germline CDR1 SGHTA, CDR2 FQGNSA. Trimming left V 5 bases short and J 5 bases short, with 6 bases between. Here the CDR3 reads CASSLSYGYTF. The CDR3 DNA reads TGTGCCAGCAGCCTAAGTTATGGCTACACCTTC.

The sample holds a few counts of this clone. J is TRBJ1-1 and V is TRBV25-1, with D perhaps matching TRBD1 (6 bases). Trimming left V 4 bases short and J 10 bases short, with 19 bases between. The CDR3 is made up of 14 amino acids. In germline, CDR1 is MGHDK, CDR2 SYGVNS. This CDR3 reads CASSASAGARGAFF. The CDR3 DNA follows: TGTGCCAGCAGTGCCTCGGCAGGGGCGCGCGGAGCTTTCTTT.

This clone showed up just a few times. The chain couples TRBV30 to TRBJ2-3; D gene unclear. V was clipped by 0 bases and J by 4 bases, with 5 bases between them. CDR1 and CDR2 (germline): GTSNPN, SVGIG (reference sequence). The CDR3 totals 12 residues. The CDR3 DNA reads as TGTGCCTGGAGTGTATCGGCAGATACGCAGTATTTT. As protein: CAWSVSADTQYF. The full variable domain, its missing parts supplied by reference TRBV30 and TRBJ2-3, is SQTIHQWPATLVQPVGSPLSLECTVEGTSNPNLYWYRQAAGRGLQLLFYSVGIGQISSEVPQNLSASRPQDRQFILSSKKLLLSDSGFYLCAWSVSADTQYFGPGTRLTVL.

This clone was counted a few times. This chain links TRBV18 with TRBJ1-1; D gene unclear. The V gene lost 2 bases and the J gene lost 1 base, with 8 bases spanning the gap. CDR1 and CDR2 (germline): KGHSH, LQKENI. The CDR3 length is 14 residues. The CDR3 coding sequence is TGTGCCAGCTCACCAAGAGAGGCGAACACTGAAGCTTTCTTT. The encoded protein is CASSPREANTEAFF.

This clone showed up just a few times. This chain links TRBV30 with TRBJ2-2; TRBD2 might be the D (6 bases). The V and J ends lost 1 base and 6 bases respectively, with 6 bases between them. CDR1 is GTSNPN, CDR2 SVGIG, per germline (reference sequence). The length of the CDR3 is 12 residues. The CDR3, as DNA: TGTGCCTGGAGTGGGGGGGCCGGGGAGCTGTTTTTT. Translated, it gives CAWSGGAGELFF. The whole variable domain, filled in from reference TRBV30 and TRBJ2-2, reads SQTIHQWPATLVQPVGSPLSLECTVEGTSNPNLYWYRQAAGRGLQLLFYSVGIGQISSEVPQNLSASRPQDRQFILSSKKLLLSDSGFYLCAWSGGAGELFFGEGSRLTVL.

This clone has only a few counts. This chain joins TRBV9 and TRBJ2-5, with 7 positions matching TRBD2. Trimming removed 0 bases from V and 5 bases from J; junction bases left unmatched: 13. This CDR3 is built from 17 residues. Germline loops: CDR1 SGDLS, CDR2 YYNGEE. Here the CDR3 DNA reads TGTGCCAGCAGCGTAGATGGGGGAGGGCCCTCGTGGGAGACCCAGTACTTC. Its translation is CASSVDGGGPSWETQYF.

The V gene is TRBV30, the J gene TRBJ2-3, with 13 bases that match TRBD2. This CDR3 is 17 amino acids long. CDR1 is GTSNPN, CDR2 SVGIG, per germline (reference sequence). V shed 4 bases, J shed 11 bases, and the junction held 18 bases outside the gene matches. CDR3 sequence reads: CAWTSGIGTSGRAKQYF. CDR3 DNA: TGTGCCTGGACCTCGGGGATAGGTACTAGCGGGAGGGCCAAGCAGTATTTT.

The rearrangement joins TRBV9 to TRBJ1-2; TRBD1 might be the D (6 bases). Trimming took off 2 bases at V and 4 bases at J, with 12 bases between the two ends. CDR3 size: 14 residues. Germline lookup yields CDR1 SGDLS and CDR2 YYNGEE. CDR3 nucleotide sequence: TGTGCCAGCAGCGTTGACAGGTACTCCTATGGCTACACCTTC. It is translated as CASSVDRYSYGYTF.

This clone was found a few times. V gene TRBV29-1 combines with J gene TRBJ1-1; tentatively, D is TRBD1 (5 bases). The germline V and J ends were trimmed by 6 bases and 1 base, with 21 bases remaining between them. CDR3 size: 16 residues. The germline V gene has CDR1 SQVTM and CDR2 ANQGSEA. CDR3 nucleotide sequence: TGCAGCGTCGGGGGTCGGGGGGGAGCTTCGAACACTGAAGCTTTCTTT. It specifies CSVGGRGGASNTEAFF.

V is TRBV28 and J is TRBJ2-3; D possibly corresponds to TRBD1 (6 bases). V was cut by 4 bases and J by 6 bases, with 20 bases left in between. The germline V gene encodes CDR1 MDHEN and CDR2 SYDVKM. This CDR3 comprises 16 residues. The CDR3 reads CASSSPRDKPADTQYF. CDR3 nucleotide sequence: TGTGCCAGCAGTTCCCCCCGGGACAAGCCCGCGGATACGCAGTATTTT.